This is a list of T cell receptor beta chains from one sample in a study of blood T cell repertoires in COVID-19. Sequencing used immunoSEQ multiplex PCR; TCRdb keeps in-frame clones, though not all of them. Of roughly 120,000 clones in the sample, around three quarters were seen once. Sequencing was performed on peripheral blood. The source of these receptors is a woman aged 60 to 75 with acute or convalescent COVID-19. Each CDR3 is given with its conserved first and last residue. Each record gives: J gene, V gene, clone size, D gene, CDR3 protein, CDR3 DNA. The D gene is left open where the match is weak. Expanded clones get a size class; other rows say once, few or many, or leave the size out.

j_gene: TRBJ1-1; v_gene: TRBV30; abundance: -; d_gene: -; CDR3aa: CAWNKQVVANTEAFF; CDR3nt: TGTGCCTGGAACAAACAGGTTGTGGCGAACACTGAAGCTTTCTTT
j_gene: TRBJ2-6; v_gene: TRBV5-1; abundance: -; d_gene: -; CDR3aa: CASSLTGNGANVLTF; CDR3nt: TGCGCCAGCAGCTTGACAGGGAACGGGGCCAACGTCCTGACTTTC
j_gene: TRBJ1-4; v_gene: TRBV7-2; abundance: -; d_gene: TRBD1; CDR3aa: CASSLGGQVNEKLFF; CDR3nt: TGTGCCAGCAGCTTAGGGGGACAGGTGAATGAAAAACTGTTTTTT
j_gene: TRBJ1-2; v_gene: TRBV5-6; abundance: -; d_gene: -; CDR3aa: CASSKTGGNYGYTF; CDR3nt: TGTGCCAGCAGCAAAACGGGGGGAAACTATGGCTACACCTTC
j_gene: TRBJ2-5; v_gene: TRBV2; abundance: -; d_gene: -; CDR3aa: CASSLRPGGGEGETQYF; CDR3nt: TGTGCCAGCAGTCTTCGCCCTGGGGGGGGCGAAGGTGAGACCCAGTACTTC
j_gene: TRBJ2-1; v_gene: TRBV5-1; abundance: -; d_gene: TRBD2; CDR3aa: CASTEGGRGSNEQFF; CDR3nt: TGCGCCAGCACCGAGGGAGGGCGGGGGAGCAATGAGCAGTTCTTC
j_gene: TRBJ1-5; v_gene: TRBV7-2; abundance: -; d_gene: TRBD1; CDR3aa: CASSFGRQGFSNQPQHF; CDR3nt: TGTGCCAGCAGCTTCGGAAGACAGGGATTTAGCAATCAGCCCCAGCATTTT
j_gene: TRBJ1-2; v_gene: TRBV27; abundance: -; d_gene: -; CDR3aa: CASSLQGAPDTVGYTF; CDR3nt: TGTGCCAGCAGTTTACAGGGCGCTCCCGATACGGTCGGCTACACCTTC
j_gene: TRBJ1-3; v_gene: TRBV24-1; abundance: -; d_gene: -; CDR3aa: CAPLRSGNTIYF; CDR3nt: TGTGCCCCCCTACGCTCTGGAAACACCATATATTTT
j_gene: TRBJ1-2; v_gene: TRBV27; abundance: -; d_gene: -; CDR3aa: CASRRGGHGYTF; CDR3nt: TGTGCCAGCAGAAGGGGAGGCCATGGCTACACCTTC
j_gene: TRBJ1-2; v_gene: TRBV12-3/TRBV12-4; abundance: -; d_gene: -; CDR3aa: CASSRQVGYTF; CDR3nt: TGTGCCAGCAGTCGACAGGTGGGCTACACCTTC
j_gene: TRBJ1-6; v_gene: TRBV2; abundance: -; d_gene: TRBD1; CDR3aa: CARQRGTGDTSPLHF; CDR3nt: TGTGCCAGACAACGGGGGACAGGGGATACTTCACCCCTCCACTTT
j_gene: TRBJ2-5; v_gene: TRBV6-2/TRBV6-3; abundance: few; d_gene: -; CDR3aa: CASSYKVQRVGIKLQETQYF; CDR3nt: TGTGCCAGCAGTTACAAAGTTCAGCGGGTTGGGATAAAACTTCAAGAGACCCAGTACTTC
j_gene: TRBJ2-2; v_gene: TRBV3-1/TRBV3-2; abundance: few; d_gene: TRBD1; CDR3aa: CASSQRLLRTGALNTGELFF; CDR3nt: TGTGCCAGCAGCCAACGACTACTACGGACAGGCGCTCTGAACACCGGGGAGCTGTTTTTT
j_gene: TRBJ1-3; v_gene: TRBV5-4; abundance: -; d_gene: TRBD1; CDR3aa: CASSRQGGSGNTIYF; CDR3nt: TGTGCCAGCAGCAGGCAGGGGGGCTCTGGAAACACCATATATTTT
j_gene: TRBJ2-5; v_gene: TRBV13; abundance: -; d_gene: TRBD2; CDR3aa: CASSLGLGERGRQETQYF; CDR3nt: TGTGCCAGCAGCTTAGGCTTAGGGGAGCGGGGGCGCCAAGAGACCCAGTACTTC
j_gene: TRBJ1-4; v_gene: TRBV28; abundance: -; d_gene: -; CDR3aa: CASSSRDATNEKLFF; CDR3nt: TGTGCCAGCAGTTCCAGGGATGCAACTAATGAAAAACTGTTTTTT
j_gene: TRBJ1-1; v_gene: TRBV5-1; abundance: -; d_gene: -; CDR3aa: CASRAELVNTEAFF; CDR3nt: TGCGCCAGCAGAGCTGAACTGGTGAACACTGAAGCTTTCTTT
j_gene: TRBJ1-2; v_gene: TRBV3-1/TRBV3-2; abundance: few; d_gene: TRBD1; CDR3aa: CASSQTGDNYGYTF; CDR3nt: TGTGCCAGCAGCCAAACAGGGGACAACTATGGCTACACCTTC
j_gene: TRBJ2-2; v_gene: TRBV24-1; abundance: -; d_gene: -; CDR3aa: CATSDEVTGELFF; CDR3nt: TGTGCCACCAGTGATGAGGTCACCGGGGAGCTGTTTTTT
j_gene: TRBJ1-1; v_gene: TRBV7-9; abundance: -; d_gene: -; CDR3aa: CASSLGRAREAFF; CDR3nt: TGTGCCAGCAGCTTAGGCAGGGCGCGAGAAGCTTTCTTT
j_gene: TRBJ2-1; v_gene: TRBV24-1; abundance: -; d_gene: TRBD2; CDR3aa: CATSEPPKAGGRNEQFF; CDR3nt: TGTGCCACCAGTGAGCCCCCGAAAGCGGGGGGGCGTAATGAGCAGTTCTTC
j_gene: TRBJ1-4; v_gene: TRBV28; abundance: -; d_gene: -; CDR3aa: CASSPPREKLFF; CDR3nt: TGTGCCAGCAGTCCCCCCCGTGAAAAACTGTTTTTT
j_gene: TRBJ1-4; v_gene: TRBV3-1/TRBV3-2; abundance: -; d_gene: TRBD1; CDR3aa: CASSQDVQGAHEKLFF; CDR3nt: TGTGCCAGCAGCCAAGACGTTCAGGGGGCGCATGAAAAACTGTTTTTT
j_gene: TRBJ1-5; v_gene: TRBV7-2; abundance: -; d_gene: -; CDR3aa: CASSLEPPRQPQHF; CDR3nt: TGTGCCAGCAGCTTAGAACCCCCGAGGCAGCCCCAGCATTTT
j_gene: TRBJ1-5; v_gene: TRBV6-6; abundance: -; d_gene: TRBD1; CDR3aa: CASRGQGNQPQHF; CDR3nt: TGTGCCAGCAGAGGACAGGGCAATCAGCCCCAGCATTTT
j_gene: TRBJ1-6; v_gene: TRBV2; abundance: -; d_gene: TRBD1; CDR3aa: CASSWTGNNSPLHF; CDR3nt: TGTGCCAGCAGTTGGACAGGGAACAATTCACCCCTCCACTTT
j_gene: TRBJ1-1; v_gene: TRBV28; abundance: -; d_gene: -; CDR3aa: CASSLRTRGLMRTEAFF; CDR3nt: TGTGCCAGCAGTTTAAGGACCCGGGGGTTGATGAGGACTGAAGCTTTCTTT
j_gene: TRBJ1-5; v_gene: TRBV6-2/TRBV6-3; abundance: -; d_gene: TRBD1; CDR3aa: CASSPRGRGLNQPQHF; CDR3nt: TGTGCCAGCAGTCCCAGGGGAAGGGGGCTCAATCAGCCCCAGCATTTT
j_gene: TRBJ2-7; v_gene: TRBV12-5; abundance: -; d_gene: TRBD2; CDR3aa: CASGLTSGYEQYF; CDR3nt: TGTGCTAGTGGTTTGACTAGCGGCTACGAGCAGTACTTC
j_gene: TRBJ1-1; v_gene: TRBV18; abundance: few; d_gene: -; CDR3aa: CASSPPAGQGLAFF; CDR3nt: TGTGCCAGCTCACCACCAGCAGGGCAGGGGTTGGCTTTCTTT
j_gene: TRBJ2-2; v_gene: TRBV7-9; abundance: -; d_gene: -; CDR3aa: CASRPPPRIAASGELFF; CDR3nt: TGTGCCAGCAGACCTCCCCCCCGGATAGCGGCCTCCGGGGAGCTGTTTTTT
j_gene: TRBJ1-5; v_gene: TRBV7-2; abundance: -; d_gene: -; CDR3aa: CASSSGDRGNQPQHF; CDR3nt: TGTGCCAGCAGCTCAGGGGATCGTGGCAATCAGCCCCAGCATTTT
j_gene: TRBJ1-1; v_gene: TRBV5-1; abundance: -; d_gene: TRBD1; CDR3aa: CASSWGDRGTEAFF; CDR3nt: TGCGCCAGCAGCTGGGGGGACAGGGGCACTGAAGCTTTCTTT
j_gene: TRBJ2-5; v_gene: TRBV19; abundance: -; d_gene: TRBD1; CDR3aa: CASSISRGLTETQYF; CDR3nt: TGTGCCAGTAGTATTTCCAGGGGGCTGACGGAGACCCAGTACTTC
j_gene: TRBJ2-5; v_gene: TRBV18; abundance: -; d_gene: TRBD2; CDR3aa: CASSPRGAGGRETQYF; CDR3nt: TGTGCCAGCTCACCCCGAGGAGCGGGGGGCCGAGAGACCCAGTACTTC
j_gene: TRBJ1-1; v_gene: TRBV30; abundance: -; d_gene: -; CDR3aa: CAWGEGVQNTEAFF; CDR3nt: TGTGCCTGGGGTGAGGGTGTTCAGAACACTGAAGCTTTCTTT
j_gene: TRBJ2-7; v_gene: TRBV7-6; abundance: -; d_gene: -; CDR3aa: CASSLGQGFSYEQYF; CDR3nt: TGTGCCAGCAGCTTAGGTCAGGGCTTCTCCTACGAGCAGTACTTC
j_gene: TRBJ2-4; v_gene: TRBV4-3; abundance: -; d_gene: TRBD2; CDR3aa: CASSQDWGLAGRNIQYF; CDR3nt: TGCGCCAGCAGCCAAGACTGGGGACTAGCGGGGAGAAACATTCAGTACTTC
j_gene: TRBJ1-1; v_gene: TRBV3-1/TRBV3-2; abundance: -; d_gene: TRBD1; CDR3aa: CASSQAGTGIHTEAFF; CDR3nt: TGTGCCAGCAGCCAAGCCGGGACAGGGATCCACACTGAAGCTTTCTTT
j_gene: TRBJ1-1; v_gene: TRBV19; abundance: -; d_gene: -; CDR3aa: CASSRGGTEAFF; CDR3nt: TGTGCCAGTAGTCGGGGGGGTACTGAAGCTTTCTTT
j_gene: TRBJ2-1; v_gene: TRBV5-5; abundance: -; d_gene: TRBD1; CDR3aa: CASSPRDRTNNEQFF; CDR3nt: TGTGCCAGCAGCCCGCGGGACAGGACAAACAATGAGCAGTTCTTC
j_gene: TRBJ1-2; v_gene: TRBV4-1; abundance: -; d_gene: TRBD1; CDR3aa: CASSPLLTGGSGYTF; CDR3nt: TGCGCCAGCAGCCCGCTGTTAACAGGGGGCAGTGGCTACACCTTC
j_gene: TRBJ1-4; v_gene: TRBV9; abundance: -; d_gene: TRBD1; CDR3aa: CASSAGTVGEKLFF; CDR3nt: TGTGCCAGCAGCGCCGGGACAGTGGGGGAAAAACTGTTTTTT
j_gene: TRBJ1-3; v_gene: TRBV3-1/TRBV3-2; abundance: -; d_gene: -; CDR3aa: CASSQQGNSGNTIYF; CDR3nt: TGTGCCAGCAGCCAACAGGGGAATAGTGGAAACACCATATATTTT
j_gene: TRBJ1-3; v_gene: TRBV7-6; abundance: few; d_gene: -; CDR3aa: CASSEEGNTIYF; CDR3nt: TGTGCCAGCAGCGAGGAGGGAAACACCATATATTTT